Presented here are 23 T cell receptor beta chains from one specimen sequenced in a study of CD8+ T cells in alopecia areata. Sequencing templates came from extracted RNA that was reverse transcribed into cDNA. Data came from immunoSEQ multiplex PCR; TCRdb stores just in-frame clones and leaves some out. The sample yields about 130,000 clones, 50% to 60% seen once. Here the sequenced sample was CD4+ T cells sorted from blood, taken at week 0. The receptors come from a human donor with alopecia areata.

This clone has more than one count but fewer than ten. V gene TRBV4-2 combines with J gene TRBJ2-7, with D possibly being TRBD1 or TRBD2 (5 bases each). V lost 3 bases and J lost 0, with 15 bases in between. The CDR3 consists of 16 residues. CDR1 is LGHNA, CDR2 YNFKEQ, per germline. CDR3 loop: CASSQGERLNSYEQYF. DNA of the CDR3: TGTGCCAGCAGCCAGGGGGAAAGGCTTAACTCCTACGAGCAGTACTTC.

The gene calls are TRBV7-3 and TRBJ2-5, with 11 bases aligning to TRBD2. CDR1 and CDR2 (germline): SGHTA, FQGTGA. The CDR3 consists of 17 residues. The J segment lost 4 bases and the V segment lost 0 bases, leaving 7 bases of the junction unmatched. The DNA for the CDR3 is TGTGCCAGCAGCTTAACGAGGGCTAGCGGGGGGAGAGAGACCCAGTACTTC. Translated, it gives CASSLTRASGGRETQYF. The full variable domain, its missing parts supplied by reference TRBV7-3 and TRBJ2-5, is GAGVSQTPSNKVTEKGKYVELRCDPISGHTALYWYRQSLGQGPEFLIYFQGTGAADDSGLPNDRFFAVRPEGSVSTLKIQRTERGDSAVYLCASSLTRASGGRETQYFGPGTRLLVL.

The chain combines TRBV23-1 with TRBJ1-1; 7 nucleotides agree with TRBD1. TRBV23-1 is treated as an ORF (open reading frame) with a function not yet certain. This CDR3 region has 15 residues. V lost 6 bases to trimming and J lost 3 bases; unmatched junction nucleotides: 10. CDR3 sequence: CASRRQRGQDTEAFF. Written as DNA, the CDR3 is TGCGCCAGCAGGCGACAGAGGGGGCAGGACACTGAAGCTTTCTTT.

The gene calls are TRBV7-8 and TRBJ2-5; no definite D call. V shed 7 bases and J shed 5 bases, with 14 bases lying between them. In germline, CDR1 is SGHVS, CDR2 FQNEAQ. CDR3 length: 13 amino acids. The CDR3 is CASTPGPVETQYF. DNA of the CDR3: TGTGCCAGCACCCCAGGCCCGGTGGAGACCCAGTACTTC. The full variable domain, completed using reference TRBV7-8 and TRBJ2-5, is GAGVSQSPRYKVAKRGQDVALRCDPISGHVSLFWYQQALGQGPEFLTYFQNEAQLDKSGLPSDRFFAERPEGSVSTLKIQRTQQEDSAVYLCASTPGPVETQYFGPGTRLLVL.

This clone was detected once. The chain employs TRBV4-3 and TRBJ2-2, with D perhaps TRBD1 (6 bases). The CDR3 has 15 amino acids. With 0 bases removed from V and 7 bases from J, the gap between germline ends came to 12 bases. The V gene's germline CDR1 is LGHNA and CDR2 YSLEER. CDR3 DNA sequence: TGCGCCAGCAGCCAAGAGGCAGGGGTCATCGGGGAGCTGTTTTTT. This sequence encodes CASSQEAGVIGELFF.

The sample holds a few counts of this clone. V usage is TRBV7-2 and J usage is TRBJ2-7; D gene ambiguous. V was pared by 8 bases and J by 3 bases, with 5 bases between. The CDR3 extends over 10 amino acids. Germline V gene sequence: CDR1 SGHTA, CDR2 FQGNSA. CDR3 sequence: CASGDYEQYF. DNA for the CDR3: TGTGCCAGCGGAGACTACGAGCAGTACTTC.

This clone came up a few times. This chain connects TRBV5-1 to TRBJ2-6; 8 nucleotides match TRBD1. CDR1 and CDR2 from the germline V gene are SGHRS and YFSETQ. The CDR3 is 15 residues long. J was trimmed by 2 bases and V by 4 bases; bases with no gene match: 2. This chain's CDR3 is CASSAQGAGANVLTF. CDR3 sequence (DNA): TGCGCCAGCAGCGCACAGGGGGCTGGGGCCAACGTCCTGACTTTC.

DNA for the CDR3: TGTGCCAGCAGCCGGAGCCAATACGAGCAGTACTTC. Translation: CASSRSQYEQYF. This chain connects TRBV6-5 to TRBJ2-7, with unresolved D. V was cut by 6 bases and J by 4 bases, with 10 bases left in between. The CDR3 has 12 amino acids. Germline CDR1 MNHEY, CDR2 SVGAGI.

This rearrangement joins TRBV19 to TRBJ2-1, with 12 bases identical to TRBD2. CDR1 LNHDA and CDR2 SQIVND come from the germline V gene (reference sequence). The CDR3 length is 13 residues. Trimming cost V 9 bases and J 6 bases; bases outside gene matches: 3. CDR3 residues: CASTLAGGNEQFF. The CDR3 bases are TGTGCCAGCACACTAGCGGGGGGCAATGAGCAGTTCTTC.

The rearrangement links TRBV5-4 to TRBJ2-1; 15 nucleotides match TRBD2. Trimming at V came to 4 bases and at J to 0 bases, leaving 8 bases not matched to a gene. The length of the CDR3 is 19 residues. Germline V gene lookup returns CDR1 SGHNT and CDR2 YYREEE (reference sequence). CDR3 residues: CASSQTGLAGGNSYNEQFF. As DNA, the CDR3 is TGTGCCAGCAGCCAGACGGGACTAGCGGGGGGCAACTCCTACAATGAGCAGTTCTTC.

This clone is a singleton in its sample. The V gene is TRBV7-2, the J gene TRBJ2-7; TRBD1 might be the D (6 bases). With 1 base removed from V and 5 bases from J, the gap between germline ends came to 12 bases. Germline lookup yields CDR1 SGHTA and CDR2 FQGNSA. This CDR3 is 14 amino acids long. The CDR3: CASSLGDRRHEQYF. In DNA, the CDR3 is TGTGCCAGCAGCTTAGGTGACAGGCGTCACGAGCAGTACTTC.

The chain joins TRBV5-6 to TRBJ2-1; 9 bases match TRBD2. The germline gives CDR1 SGHDT, CDR2 YYEEEE. The V gene end was trimmed by 1 base and the J gene end by 4 bases; junction bases not matched to a gene: 3. The CDR3 consists of 15 residues. In DNA, the CDR3 is TGTGCCAGCAGCTTGAGCGGGGGGCAATACAATGAGCAGTTCTTC. This encodes CASSLSGGQYNEQFF.

On this clone: A junction end diverges from the germline sequence, so it may reflect a read error. The rearrangement uses TRBV7-9 and TRBJ2-1; D may be TRBD1 (6 bases). This CDR3 is built from 11 residues. Per the germline V gene, CDR1 is SEHNR and CDR2 is FQNEAQ (reference sequence). The CDR3 is CSSSYDREQFF. CDR3 nucleotide sequence: TGTTCCAGCAGCTATGACAGGGAGCAGTTCTTC.

Turning to this clone: Other DNA sequences in this sample translate to the same CDR3. This sequence joins TRBV7-2 and TRBJ2-7; D ambiguous. The CDR3 has 11 residues. V was shortened by 1 base and J by 4 bases, with 2 bases between the two germline ends. Germline CDR1 and CDR2: SGHTA and FQGNSA. The CDR3 loop is CASSLEYEQYF. The CDR3 nucleotides are TGTGCCAGCAGCTTAGAATACGAGCAGTACTTC.

This clone occurred once. This chain links TRBV27 with TRBJ1-2; D possibly corresponds to TRBD1 (6 bases). The ends were cut back, 2 bases at V and 8 bases at J, with 15 bases in the middle. In germline, CDR1 is MNHEY, CDR2 SMNVEV (reference sequence). This CDR3 is 14 amino acids long. CDR3 sequence (DNA): TGTGCCAGCAGTTTACGGCAGGGGCCAGGAGGCTACACCTTC. Translation gives CASSLRQGPGGYTF.

V and J are TRBV5-1 and TRBJ2-1; weak D call: TRBD2 (5 bases). The CDR3 runs to 16 residues. Trimming left V 6 bases short and J 0 bases short, with 16 bases between. Per the germline V gene, CDR1 is SGHRS and CDR2 is YFSETQ. The CDR3 DNA sequence: TGCGCCAGCACCCCAGGAGGCGGGCCCTCCTACAATGAGCAGTTCTTC. Amino acid sequence: CASTPGGGPSYNEQFF.

On this clone: Other DNA sequences in this specimen translate into the identical CDR3. This chain links TRBV7-2 with TRBJ2-3; D is unresolved. V was clipped by 1 base and J by 4 bases, with 6 bases between them. The CDR3 loop spans 13 amino acids. Germline V CDR1 and CDR2: SGHTA, FQGNSA. This chain's CDR3 is CASSLVGPDTQYF. CDR3 bases: TGTGCCAGCAGCTTAGTAGGCCCAGATACGCAGTATTTT.

This clone showed up just once. The rearrangement links TRBV28 to TRBJ2-5, with TRBD2 matching over 8 bases. Germline V gene sequence: CDR1 MDHEN, CDR2 SYDVKM. The CDR3 runs 16 residues. Germline trimming cut 6 bases from V and 1 base from J; bases unmatched to any gene: 10. CDR3 sequence: CASRAWVAGTQETQYF. In nucleotides, the CDR3 is TGTGCCAGCAGGGCGTGGGTAGCGGGGACCCAAGAGACCCAGTACTTC.

This chain uses TRBV25-1 with TRBJ2-7; D is undetermined. The germline V gene encodes CDR1 MGHDK and CDR2 SYGVNS. CDR3 length equals 15 residues. V was trimmed by 3 bases and J by 6 bases, leaving 18 bases between them. CDR3 nucleotide sequence: TGTGCCAGCAGTGATCCTGGTCTAGGAAGGTTCGAGCAGTACTTC. Translating it yields CASSDPGLGRFEQYF.

V usage is TRBV11-2 and J usage is TRBJ2-3; the match to TRBD2 covers 12 bases. Germline CDR1 is SGHAT and CDR2 is FQNNGV. The CDR3 spans 16 residues. The V gene end was trimmed by 5 bases and the J gene end by 4 bases; junction bases not matched to a gene: 7. The CDR3 sequence: CASSQGLAGWADTQYF. The CDR3 DNA is TGTGCCAGCAGCCAAGGACTAGCGGGGTGGGCAGATACGCAGTATTTT.

J is TRBJ2-5 and V is TRBV2, with TRBD2 as a possible D gene (6 bases). There are 15 residues in the CDR3. Germline CDR1 and CDR2: SNHLY and FYNNEI. The germline V and J ends were trimmed by 6 bases and 0 bases, with 14 bases remaining between them. The DNA of the CDR3 is TGTGCCAGCAGCAGCGGGCCTATAAACCAAGAGACCCAGTACTTC. It translates to CASSSGPINQETQYF. The full variable domain, its missing parts supplied by reference TRBV2 and TRBJ2-5, is EPEVTQTPSHQVTQMGQEVILRCVPISNHLYFYWYRQILGQKVEFLVSFYNNEISEKSEIFDDQFSVERPDGSNFTLKIRSTKLEDSAMYFCASSSGPINQETQYFGPGTRLLVL.

This chain links TRBV18 with TRBJ2-3, with 7 bases matching TRBD2. This CDR3 is 15 amino acids long. CDR1 and CDR2 from the germline V gene are KGHSH and LQKENI. The V and J ends lost 3 bases and 0 bases, in that order; junction bases with no gene match: 3. CDR3 coding DNA: TGTGCCAGCTCACCCGGGCGGGGGAGCACAGATACGCAGTATTTT. Its translation is CASSPGRGSTDTQYF. Together with reference TRBV18 and TRBJ2-3, the CDR3 gives the full variable domain: NAGVMQNPRHLVRRRGQEARLRCSPMKGHSHVYWYRQLPEEGLKFMVYLQKENIIDESGMPKERFSAEFPKEGPSILRIQQVVRGDSAAYFCASSPGRGSTDTQYFGPGTRLTVL.

This clone was detected a few times. The chain has TRBV2 and TRBJ2-7; the D is unclear. V gave up 3 bases and J gave up 0 bases, with 9 bases separating them. Per germline, CDR1 SNHLY and CDR2 FYNNEI. The CDR3 covers 14 residues. Here the CDR3 DNA reads TGTGCCAGCAGTGATGGGCCTGACTCCTACGAGCAGTACTTC. It specifies CASSDGPDSYEQYF.